The table lists the clone carrying this T cell receptor (beta chain) with a few counts. Its antigen remains unknown. Some clones are missing from TCRdb's copy, which holds only in-frame ones; the method was immunoSEQ multiplex PCR. The sample has around 3,700 clones, about 22% seen once; the top ten hold over 5%. The sample comes from a study of T cells in localized non-small cell lung cancer. Overall study results and limits: Uninvolved adjacent lung, not tumor, had the highest T cell clonality. In adjacent lung, a median roughly 53 of the top 100 tumor clones were found.

Between the trimmed V and J ends, which lost 10 bases and 2 bases, there was a span of 21 bases. This CDR3 region has 16 residues. Germline V gene data show CDR1 as MNHGY and CDR2 as SAAAGT. V and J are TRBV6-8 and TRBJ2-4; no clear D. The sample consisted of lung tumor tissue, taken before any cancer treatment. The TCR comes from a man aged 18 to 50 with stage II lung adenocarcinoma. CDR3 loop: CATLRPGVGSKNIQYF. The CDR3 DNA reads TGTGCCACCCTTAGGCCCGGTGTGGGATCCAAAAACATTCAGTACTTC.